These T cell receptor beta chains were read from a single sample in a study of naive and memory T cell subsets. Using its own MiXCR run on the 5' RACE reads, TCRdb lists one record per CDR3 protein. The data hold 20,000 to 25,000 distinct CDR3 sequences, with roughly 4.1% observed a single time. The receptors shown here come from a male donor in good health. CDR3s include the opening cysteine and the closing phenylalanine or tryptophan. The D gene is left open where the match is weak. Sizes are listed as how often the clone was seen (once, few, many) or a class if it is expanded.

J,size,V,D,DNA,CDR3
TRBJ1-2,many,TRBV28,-,TGTGCCAGCAGGCAAAGGACGTACACCTTC,CASRQRTYTF
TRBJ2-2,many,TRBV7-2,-,TGTGCCAGCAGCTCCCTATCGACTCTTATAAGGTCGAACACCGGGGAGCTGTTTTTT,CASSSLSTLIRSNTGELFF
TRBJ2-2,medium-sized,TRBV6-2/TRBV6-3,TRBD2,TGTGCCAGCAGAGCACGACTAGCGGGGTCCTACGTGGGGAGCACCGGGGAGCTGTTTTTT,CASRARLAGSYVGSTGELFF
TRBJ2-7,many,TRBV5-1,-,TGCGCCAGCTCCGACAGCTACGAGCAGTACTTC,CASSDSYEQYF
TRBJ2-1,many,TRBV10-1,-,TGCGCCAGCAGTGAGCCTACGAGGAGTGAGCAGTTCTTC,CASSEPTRSEQFF
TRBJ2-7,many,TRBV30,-,TGTGCCTGGAACGGAGGCGTCAGGGGCTACTACGAGCAGTACTTC,CAWNGGVRGYYEQYF
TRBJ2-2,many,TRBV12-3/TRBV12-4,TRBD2,TGTGCCAGCAGTTTAGCTCAGGGGCTAGCGGGTACCGGGGAGCTGTTTTTT,CASSLAQGLAGTGELFF
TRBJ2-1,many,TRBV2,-,TGTGCCACCGCGGGTACCTGGCTCTACAATGAGCAGTTCTTC,CATAGTWLYNEQFF
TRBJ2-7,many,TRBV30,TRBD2,TGTGCCTGGAAGACTAGCGGGAGTTTCCACGAGCAGTACTTC,CAWKTSGSFHEQYF
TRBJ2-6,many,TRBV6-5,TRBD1,TGTGCCAGCAGCACCGGGACAGTAGCGTTCTCTGGGGCCAACGTCCTGACTTTC,CASSTGTVAFSGANVLTF
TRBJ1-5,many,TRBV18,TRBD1,TGTGCCAGCTCACCGGGCAGGGGGGCTCAGCCCCAGCATTTT,CASSPGRGAQPQHF
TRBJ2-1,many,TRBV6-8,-,TGTGCCAGCTCTACTGGGTACAATGAGCAGTTCTTC,CASSTGYNEQFF
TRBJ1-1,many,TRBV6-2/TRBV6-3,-,TGTGCCAGCAGTTACGTTAGGGGCAAAGCTTTCTTT,CASSYVRGKAFF
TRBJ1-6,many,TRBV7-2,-,TGTGCCAGCAGCTTGGGGGGGCGTAATAATTCACCCCTCCACTTT,CASSLGGRNNSPLHF
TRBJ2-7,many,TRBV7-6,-,TGTGCCAGCACGCCCCTGACGAGCTCCTACGAGCAGTACTTC,CASTPLTSSYEQYF
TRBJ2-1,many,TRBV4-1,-,TGCGCCAGCAGCACCCTCTCCAGTTATGAGCAGTTCTTC,CASSTLSSYEQFF
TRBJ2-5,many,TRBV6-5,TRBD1,TGTGCCAGTAGGACAGGGAAGGAGACCCAGTACTTC,CASRTGKETQYF
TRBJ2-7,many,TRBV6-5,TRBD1,TGTGCCAGCAGCTCCGGGACAGGGGGCTCCTACGAGCAGTACTTC,CASSSGTGGSYEQYF
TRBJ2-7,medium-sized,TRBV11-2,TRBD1,TGTGCCAGCAGCCCCGGGACAGGTGCCTACGAGCAGTACTTC,CASSPGTGAYEQYF
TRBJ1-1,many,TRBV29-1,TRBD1,TGCAGCGTTGTAGGACAGGGACACACTGAAGCTTTCTTT,CSVVGQGHTEAFF
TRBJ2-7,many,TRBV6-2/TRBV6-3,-,TGTGCCAGCAATACCGGGGAGACCTACGAGCAGTACTTC,CASNTGETYEQYF
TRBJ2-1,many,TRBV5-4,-,TGTGCCAGCAGCGCCGCGCCCGGTTTTGAGTTCTTC,CASSAAPGFEFF